This entry lists 3 T cell receptor beta chains sequenced from one sample in a study of post-analysis software for immune sequencing data (dated by TCRdb to between 2014 and 2017). The paper as a whole reports these results and caveats: Patients showed significantly higher frequencies than controls for roughly five TRBV segments, among them TRBV5-6, TRBV5-1 and TRBV20-1.

Receptor amplification or capture employed PCR. This sample was sequenced with an Illumina HiSeq 2500. Unique molecular identifiers were incorporated into TCR beta cDNA libraries to reduce PCR and sequencing biases. TCRdb itself trimmed the public reads at Q25 with fastp, ran MiXCR and retained productive beta chains. Here each entry gathers all rows of one CDR3 protein and keeps the most common genes and DNA. The sample table lists hundreds of thousands of distinct CDR3 sequences, 59% of them with a count of one. The ten largest clones add up to around 11% of the sample. These receptors' targets are unknown. Input material: blood. The receptors derive from a girl aged 2-10 years with multiple sclerosis.

The CDR3 DNA reads as TGTGCCAGCAGCCTACGGGGACTTGGCCACAATGAGCAGTTCTTC. Protein sequence: CASSLRGLGHNEQFF. The chain joins TRBV6-5 to TRBJ2-1; possibly TRBD2 for D (6 bases). The CDR3 has 15 residues. Trimming took off 6 bases at V and 5 bases at J, with 17 bases between the two ends. Germline V lookup: CDR1 MNHEY, CDR2 SVGAGI.

This clonotype came up once. CDR3 protein: CSARDQGRPDYGYTF. DNA for the CDR3: TGCAGTGCTAGAGATCAGGGCAGGCCTGACTATGGCTACACCTTC. This sequence joins TRBV20-1 and TRBJ1-2, with D perhaps TRBD1 (5 bases). Germline V CDR1 and CDR2: DFQATT, SNEGSKA (reference sequence). V gave up 0 bases and J gave up 3 bases, with 14 bases separating them. This CDR3 spans 15 amino acids.

The sample holds a few counts of this clonotype. The chain is built from TRBV4-1 and TRBJ2-7; unclear D gene. V shed 4 bases and J shed 7 bases, with 20 bases lying between them. Germline V lookup: CDR1 MGHRA, CDR2 YSYEKL. CDR3 size: 15 residues. CDR3 nucleotides: TGCGCCAGCAGCCCCTTCAAGGTGGCCCTGGGGGAGCAGTACTTC. Translating gives CASSPFKVALGEQYF.